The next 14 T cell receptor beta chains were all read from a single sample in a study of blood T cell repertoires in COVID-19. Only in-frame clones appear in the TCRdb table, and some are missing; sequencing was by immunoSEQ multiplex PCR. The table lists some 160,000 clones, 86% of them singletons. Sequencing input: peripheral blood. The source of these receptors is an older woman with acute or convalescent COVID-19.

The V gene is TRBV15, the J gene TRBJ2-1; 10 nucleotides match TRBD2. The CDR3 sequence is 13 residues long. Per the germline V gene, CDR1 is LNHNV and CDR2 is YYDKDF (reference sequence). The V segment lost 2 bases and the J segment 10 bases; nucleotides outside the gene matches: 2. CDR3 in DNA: TGTGCCACCAGCAGATCACTAGCGGGGGAGCAGTTCTTC. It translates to CATSRSLAGEQFF.

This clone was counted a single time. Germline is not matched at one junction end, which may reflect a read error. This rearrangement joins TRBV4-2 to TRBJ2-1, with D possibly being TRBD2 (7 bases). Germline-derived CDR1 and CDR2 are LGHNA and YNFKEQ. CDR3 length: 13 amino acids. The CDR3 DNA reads TGTGCCAGCAGCCCCTCAGGGGTACGGGGGAGGGTCTTC. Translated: CASSPSGVRGRVF.

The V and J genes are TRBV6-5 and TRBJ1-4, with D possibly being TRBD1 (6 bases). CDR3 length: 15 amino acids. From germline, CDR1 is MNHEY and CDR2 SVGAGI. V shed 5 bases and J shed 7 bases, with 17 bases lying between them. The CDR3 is CASSHRTAEGEKLFF. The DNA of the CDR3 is TGTGCCAGCAGTCATCGGACAGCCGAGGGTGAAAAACTGTTTTTT.

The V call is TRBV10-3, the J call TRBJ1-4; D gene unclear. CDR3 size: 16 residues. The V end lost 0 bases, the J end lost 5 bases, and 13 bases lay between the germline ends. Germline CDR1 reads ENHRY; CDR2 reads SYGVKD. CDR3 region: CAISESLGVPNEKLFF. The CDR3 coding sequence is TGTGCCATCAGTGAGTCCCTCGGGGTCCCCAATGAAAAACTGTTTTTT.

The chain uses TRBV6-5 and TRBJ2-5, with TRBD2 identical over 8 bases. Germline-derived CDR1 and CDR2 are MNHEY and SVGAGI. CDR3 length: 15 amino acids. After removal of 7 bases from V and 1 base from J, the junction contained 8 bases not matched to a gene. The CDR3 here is CASNIAGLLQETQYF. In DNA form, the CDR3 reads TGTGCCAGCAACATAGCGGGGCTGCTCCAAGAGACCCAGTACTTC.

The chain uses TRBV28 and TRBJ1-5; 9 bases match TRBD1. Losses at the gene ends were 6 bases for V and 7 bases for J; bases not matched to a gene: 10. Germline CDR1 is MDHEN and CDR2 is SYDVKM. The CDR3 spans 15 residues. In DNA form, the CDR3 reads TGTGCCAGCAGAATGCTGGACAGGGGAGGACAGCCCCAGCATTTT. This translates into CASRMLDRGGQPQHF.

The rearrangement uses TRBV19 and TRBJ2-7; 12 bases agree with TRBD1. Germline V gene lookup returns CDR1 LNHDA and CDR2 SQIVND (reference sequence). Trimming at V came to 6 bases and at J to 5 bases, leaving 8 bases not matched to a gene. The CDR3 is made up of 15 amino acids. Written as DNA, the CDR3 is TGTGCCAGTAGCCCCCGGGACAGGGGGCAGAACGAGCAGTACTTC. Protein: CASSPRDRGQNEQYF.

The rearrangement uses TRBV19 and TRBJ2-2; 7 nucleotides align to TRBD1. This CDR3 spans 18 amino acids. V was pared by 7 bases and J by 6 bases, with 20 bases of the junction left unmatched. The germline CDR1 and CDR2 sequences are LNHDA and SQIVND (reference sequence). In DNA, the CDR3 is TGTGCCAGTACCGAGTATGGGACAGTGAAAGCCGCTCCCGGGGAGCTGTTTTTT. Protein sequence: CASTEYGTVKAAPGELFF.

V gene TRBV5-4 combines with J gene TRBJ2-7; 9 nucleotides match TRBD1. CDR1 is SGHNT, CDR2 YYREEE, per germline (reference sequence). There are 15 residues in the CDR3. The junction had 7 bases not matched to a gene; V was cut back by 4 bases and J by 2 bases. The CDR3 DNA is TGTGCCAGCAGCCCCCCGGGACAGGGTGCCTACGAGCAGTACTTC. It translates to CASSPPGQGAYEQYF.

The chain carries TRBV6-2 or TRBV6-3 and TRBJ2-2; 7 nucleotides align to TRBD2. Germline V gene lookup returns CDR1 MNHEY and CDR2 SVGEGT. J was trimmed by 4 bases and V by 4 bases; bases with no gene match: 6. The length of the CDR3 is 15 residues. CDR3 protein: CASSFERGVTGELFF. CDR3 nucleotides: TGTGCCAGCAGTTTTGAGCGGGGAGTCACCGGGGAGCTGTTTTTT.

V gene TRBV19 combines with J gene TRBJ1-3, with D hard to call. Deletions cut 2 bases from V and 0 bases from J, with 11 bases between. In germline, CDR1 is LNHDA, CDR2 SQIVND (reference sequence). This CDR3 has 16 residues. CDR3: CASSIRIASSGNTIYF. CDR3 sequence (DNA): TGTGCCAGTAGTATAAGAATTGCGAGCTCTGGAAACACCATATATTTT.

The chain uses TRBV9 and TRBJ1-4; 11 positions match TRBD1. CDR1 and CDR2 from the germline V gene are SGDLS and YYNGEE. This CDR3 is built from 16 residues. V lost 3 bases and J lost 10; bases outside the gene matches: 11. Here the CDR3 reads CASSAEDRGRHGKLFF. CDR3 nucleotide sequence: TGTGCCAGCAGCGCAGAGGACAGGGGGCGTCACGGAAAACTGTTTTTT.

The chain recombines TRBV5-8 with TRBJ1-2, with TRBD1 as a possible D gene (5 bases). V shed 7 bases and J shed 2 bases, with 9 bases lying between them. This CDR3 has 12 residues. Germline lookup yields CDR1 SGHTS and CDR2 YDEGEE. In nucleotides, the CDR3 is TGTGCCAGCTCCAGGGCGAACTATGGCTACACCTTC. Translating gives CASSRANYGYTF.

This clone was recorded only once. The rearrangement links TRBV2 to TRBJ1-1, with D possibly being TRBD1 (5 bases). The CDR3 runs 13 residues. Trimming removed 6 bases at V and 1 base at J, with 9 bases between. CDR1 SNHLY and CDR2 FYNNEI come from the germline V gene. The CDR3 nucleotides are TGTGCCAGCAGAACGACAGCGAACACTGAAGCTTTCTTT. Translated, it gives CASRTTANTEAFF.